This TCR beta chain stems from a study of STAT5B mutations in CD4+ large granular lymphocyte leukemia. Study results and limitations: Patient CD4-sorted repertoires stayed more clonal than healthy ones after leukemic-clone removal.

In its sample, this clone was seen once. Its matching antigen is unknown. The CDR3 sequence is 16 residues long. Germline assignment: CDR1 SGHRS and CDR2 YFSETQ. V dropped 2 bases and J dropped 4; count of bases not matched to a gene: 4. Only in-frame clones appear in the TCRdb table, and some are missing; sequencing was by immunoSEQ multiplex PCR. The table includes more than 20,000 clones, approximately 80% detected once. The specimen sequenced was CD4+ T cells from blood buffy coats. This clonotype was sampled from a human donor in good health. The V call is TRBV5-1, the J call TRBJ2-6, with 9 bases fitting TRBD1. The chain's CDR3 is CASSLQGASGANVLTF. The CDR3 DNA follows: TGCGCCAGCAGCTTACAGGGGGCGTCGGGGGCCAACGTCCTGACTTTC.